The subject of this entry is one T cell receptor beta chain. What it binds is unknown. Germline V lookup: CDR1 SEHNR, CDR2 FQNEAQ (reference sequence). This CDR3 region has 15 residues. V lost 5 bases and J 0 bases, leaving 10 bases between the germline ends. The sample belongs to a study of cytomegalovirus exposure and HLA in healthy donors. Turning to the study itself: There were 117 million unique TCR beta sequences, drawn from about 180 million T cells, in an earlier analysis.

General observations from the study: Reports indicate that TCR beta sequences accurately predicted the HLA-A and HLA-B alleles of most subjects.

Primers included in the PCR were 60 Vbeta and 13 Jbeta primers. Sequencing used immunoSEQ multiplex PCR; TCRdb keeps in-frame clones, though not all of them. Found here are roughly 76,000 clones, roughly 85% of them singletons; the top ten hold more than 2%. The TCR comes from a man aged 25 to 40 in good health and CMV-seronegative. Sequenced sample: PBMCs. The rearrangement joins TRBV7-9 to TRBJ1-4; D gene uncertain. The CDR3 reads CASSPQAATNEKLFF. CDR3 sequence (DNA): TGTGCCAGCAGCCCCCAAGCCGCAACTAATGAAAAACTGTTTTTT. Full variable domain (rest looked up from reference TRBV7-9 and TRBJ1-4): DTGVSQNPRHKITKRGQNVTFRCDPISEHNRLYWYRQTLGQGPEFLTYFQNEAQLEKSRLLSDRFSAERPKGSFSTLEIQRTEQGDSAMYLCASSPQAATNEKLFFGSGTQLSVL.